This TCR beta chain was identified during a study of blood T cell repertoires in COVID-19 (TCRdb year 2020). With regard to the full study: Samples from collaborators originated in the United States, Italy and Spain and spanned both the acute and convalescent phases of COVID-19. The material from the prospective study consisted of cDNA or gDNA derived from T cells, B-cell-depleted T cells, or PBMCs. The dataset comprised deeply sampled blood TCRbeta repertoires from subjects exposed to, actively infected with, or recovered from COVID-19. A freely available public database, intended as a resource for researchers studying the immune response to SARS-CoV-2, is where the repertoires were released. The samples were drawn from the first 160 participants of the ongoing ImmuneRACE study and from 950 to 1,500 subjects provided by 6 global collaborators. Nearly every sample came with metadata listing a de-identified subject ID, COVID-19 status, age in years and sex. HLA class I and class II types, where available, came from metadata supplied by the sample provider rather than from assay-based typing.

Comments on this clone: Its antigen specificity is not known. No clone much larger than this one lies a single base away; base qualities are absent.

TCRbeta CDR3 regions were amplified from genomic DNA by means of the immunoSEQ Assay, a bias-controlled multiplex PCR. In the source study's methods: The number of nucleated cells in each sample was estimated by amplification of reference gene primers within the assay. To quantify the absolute abundance of each unique TCRbeta CDR3 rearrangement, sequence reads were collapsed and filtered. For each sample, productive Simpson clonality was calculated as the square root of Simpson's diversity index over productive rearrangements. This immuneACCESS table, as held by TCRdb, lists in-frame sequences with V and J called but not all clones. Of the missing ones, under half trace to an unresolved V gene in checked studies; the others have no known cause. That table gives V, J and clone size, and the DNA gave D and trimming. The sample contains around 200,000 clones, under 85% of them found a single time. The top ten clones comprise 1.3% of the sample.

Findings and caveats that apply to the study as a whole: The quantity of clinical and demographic metadata differed by source and by participant and was supplied without curation.

One collaborating source in Seattle enrolled patients during active infection and followed them longitudinally through the course of disease. Each collaborating institution followed its own protocols to collect whole blood in K2EDTA tubes. For TCRbeta analysis, collaborators shipped samples as frozen whole blood, isolated PBMCs, or DNA extracted from either of those sample types. Sample: peripheral blood. The TCR sequence derives from a woman under 40 with COVID-19, enrolled during active disease.

CDR3 sequence: CASSQDLLQGGSYNEQFF. The DNA is TGCGCCAGCAGCCAAGATCTGCTCCAGGGAGGCTCCTACAATGAGCAGTTCTTC. The sequence links TRBV4-3 to TRBJ2-1; the best D guess is TRBD2, with 6 bases matching. CDR1 LGHNA and CDR2 YSLEER are derived from the germline V gene. The CDR3 numbers 18 residues from cysteine through phenylalanine. Only CDR3 DNA remains: 54 bases, in frame from the first base. V is shortened by 0 bases, J by 0 bases, and the region joining them spans 15 bases.